The rows below give T cell receptor beta chains drawn from one sample of a study of T cell responses to AZD1222 COVID-19 vaccine. TCRdb's table, derived via immunoSEQ multiplex PCR, lists solely in-frame clones and lacks some. The sample carries around 170,000 clones, around 88% recorded once. The material sequenced was peripheral blood, taken 28 days after the second AZD1222 dose. Receptors originate from an adult who received the AZD1222 COVID-19 vaccine. Both conserved end residues are part of each CDR3. D genes are given only for firm matches. Only some rows state a clone size, as once, few, many or a class for expanded clones.

d_call	v_call	clone_size	j_call	cdr3_aa	cdr3_nt
.	TRBV7-8	.	TRBJ2-5	CASSLGYSGAGAGETQYF	TGTGCCAGCAGCTTAGGTTACTCCGGGGCGGGGGCAGGGGAGACCCAGTACTTC
.	TRBV9	.	TRBJ2-5	CASSRTTAPVETQYF	TGTGCCAGCAGCCGGACCACCGCACCGGTAGAGACCCAGTACTTC
.	TRBV30	.	TRBJ2-1	CAWGTGTPRYNEQFF	TGTGCCTGGGGTACCGGGACTCCGCGTTACAATGAGCAGTTCTTC
.	TRBV5-1	.	TRBJ1-4	CASSLASRANEKLFF	TGCGCCAGCAGCCTGGCCTCGAGGGCTAATGAAAAACTGTTTTTT
.	TRBV2	.	TRBJ1-2	CASRATNYGYTF	TGTGCCAGCAGGGCCACTAACTATGGCTACACCTTC
.	TRBV9	once	TRBJ1-1	CASSVVGAGNTEAFF	TGTGCCAGCAGCGTAGTAGGTGCGGGGAACACTGAAGCTTTCTTT
.	TRBV30	.	TRBJ1-2	CAWRGGQDYGYTF	TGTGCCTGGAGGGGGGGACAAGACTATGGCTACACCTTC
.	TRBV21-1	.	TRBJ1-1	CASSESFMNTEAFF	TGTGCCAGCAGCGAAAGTTTCATGAACACTGAAGCTTTCTTT
TRBD1	TRBV18	few	TRBJ1-2	CASSPGTVYGYTF	TGTGCCAGCTCACCGGGGACAGTCTATGGCTACACCTTC
.	TRBV3-1/TRBV3-2	.	TRBJ2-3	CASSQADTQYF	TGTGCCAGCAGCCAAGCAGATACGCAGTATTTT
TRBD1	TRBV10-3	.	TRBJ1-4	CAISEAAGGQAFF	TGTGCCATCAGTGAGGCCGCGGGGGGACAGGCTTTTTTT
TRBD1	TRBV9	few	TRBJ1-6	CASSVAGQVNSPLHF	TGTGCCAGCAGCGTAGCGGGACAGGTGAATTCACCCCTCCACTTT
.	TRBV2	.	TRBJ2-1	CASKPGSSYNEQFF	TGTGCCAGCAAGCCGGGGAGCTCCTACAATGAGCAGTTCTTC
TRBD1	TRBV5-1	.	TRBJ1-1	CASSLTGTGGSTEAFF	TGCGCCAGCAGCTTGACGGGGACAGGGGGAAGCACTGAAGCTTTCTTT